The following is a TCR beta chain sequence with its context. This table comes from immunoSEQ multiplex PCR, and its TCRdb copy is limited to in-frame clones, with some not included. The sample comprises around 55,000 clones, 93% of which are singletons, and 3.5% to 4.5% rests with the top ten. This specimen belongs to a study of T cell changes during pregnancy in multiple sclerosis. CDR3 length: 16 residues. V was clipped by 3 bases and J by 0 bases, with 14 bases between them. CDR1 and CDR2 from the germline V gene are LGHNA and YSLEER. The starting material was CD8+ T cells from peripheral blood mononuclear cells, obtained in the second trimester of pregnancy. The chain couples TRBV4-3 to TRBJ1-2; tentatively, D is TRBD1 (5 bases). This TCR derives from a female donor with multiple sclerosis, enrolled in a pregnancy study. CDR3: CASSQSLTEPNYGYTF. The CDR3 DNA sequence: TGCGCCAGCAGCCAGTCCTTGACAGAACCTAACTATGGCTACACCTTC.